This passage covers 23 T cell receptor beta chains from one sample sequenced in a study of post-analysis software for immune sequencing data. Notes on the study in general: Roughly 5 TRBV segments occurring more often in patients than controls included TRBV5-6, TRBV5-1 and TRBV20-1.

Prepared TCR beta cDNA libraries contained unique molecular identifiers. TCRdb re-called the PCR reads through MiXCR, storing one row per CDR3 protein. Of roughly 800,000 distinct CDR3 sequences in the sample, more than 45% were seen once. The antigens of these receptors remain unknown. Sequences were obtained from blood. The receptors stem from a girl aged 10 to 17 with multiple sclerosis.

The V and J genes are TRBV7-9 and TRBJ2-7; D gene unclear. This CDR3 region has 17 residues. Germline assignment: CDR1 SEHNR and CDR2 FQNEAQ (reference sequence). V dropped 1 base and J dropped 0 bases, with 16 bases sitting between them. CDR3 sequence (DNA): TGTGCCAGCAGCTTAGTGGTCCGGGCAGCCGACTCCTACGAGCAGTACTTC. This codes for CASSLVVRAADSYEQYF. The variable domain in full, completed from reference TRBV7-9 and TRBJ2-7, reads DTGVSQNPRHKITKRGQNVTFRCDPISEHNRLYWYRQTLGQGPEFLTYFQNEAQLEKSRLLSDRFSAERPKGSFSTLEIQRTEQGDSAMYLCASSLVVRAADSYEQYFGPGTRLTVT.

The rearrangement uses TRBV7-2 and TRBJ2-3, with TRBD1 matching over 9 bases. With V trimmed by 1 base and J by 4 bases, 3 bases remained unmatched. This CDR3 region has 15 residues. Germline values: CDR1 SGHTA, CDR2 FQGNSA. For the CDR3, the DNA is TGTGCCAGCAGCTTAGAGACAGGGGGACCAGATACGCAGTATTTT. Its translation is CASSLETGGPDTQYF.

CDR3: CASSLRQGVDTQYF. The CDR3 nucleotides are TGTGCCAGCAGTTTAAGACAGGGGGTAGATACGCAGTATTTT. The rearrangement uses TRBV2 and TRBJ2-3, with TRBD1 identical over 9 bases. The CDR3 has 14 amino acids. With 5 bases clipped from V and 5 bases from J, the junction kept 5 bases outside the gene matches. From germline, CDR1 is SNHLY and CDR2 FYNNEI.

The J gene is TRBJ2-2, the V gene TRBV4-3; 7 bases map to TRBD2. This CDR3 has 15 residues. CDR1 LGHNA and CDR2 YSLEER come from the germline V gene. Germline trimming cut 5 bases from V and 6 bases from J; bases unmatched to any gene: 9. In DNA form, the CDR3 reads TGCGCCAGCAGCATGGGGGGAGGGCCCGCCGGGGAGCTGTTTTTT. Its protein is CASSMGGGPAGELFF.

V gene TRBV27 combines with J gene TRBJ2-7; 11 positions agree with TRBD2. V trimming: 3 bases; J trimming: 4 bases; junction bases outside the gene matches: 14. Germline assignment: CDR1 MNHEY and CDR2 SMNVEV (reference sequence). The CDR3 length is 18 residues. CDR3 region: CASSLGGLPSGRQYEQYF. The CDR3 nucleotides read TGTGCCAGCAGTTTGGGGGGGCTTCCTAGCGGGAGGCAGTACGAGCAGTACTTC.

This clonotype was counted at least ten times. The chain recombines TRBV20-1 with TRBJ1-6; 7 nucleotides agree with TRBD1. Germline V gene data show CDR1 as DFQATT and CDR2 as SNEGSKA (reference sequence). The CDR3 consists of 16 residues. Germline trimming cut 2 bases from V and 7 bases from J; bases unmatched to any gene: 11. As DNA, the CDR3 is TGCAGTGCTAGATCCTCGTCCGGGACAGCCAATTCACCCCTCCACTTT. This gives the protein CSARSSSGTANSPLHF.

Of note for this clonotype: One end of the junction is discordant with germline, which a read error may explain. The rearrangement joins TRBV4-2 to TRBJ1-4; D is undetermined. The germline V gene encodes CDR1 LGHNA and CDR2 YNFKEQ. The CDR3 loop spans 15 amino acids. The CDR3 coding sequence is TGTGCCAGCAACCAAGATCCCAGGCCTGAGGAAAAACTGTTTTTT. Its translation: CASNQDPRPEEKLFF.

The chain joins TRBV4-2 to TRBJ2-1; the match to TRBD2 covers 12 bases. This CDR3 spans 15 amino acids. The V gene's germline CDR1 is LGHNA and CDR2 YNFKEQ. V shed 4 bases, J shed 7 bases, and the junction held 5 bases outside the gene matches. The CDR3 protein is CASSPRTSGKNEQFF. The CDR3 region has the DNA TGTGCCAGCAGCCCCAGGACTAGCGGGAAAAATGAGCAGTTCTTC.

The V call is TRBV20-1, the J call TRBJ2-5; D gene unclear. The germline V gene encodes CDR1 DFQATT and CDR2 SNEGSKA (reference sequence). V lost 3 bases and J 1 base, leaving 6 bases between the germline ends. The CDR3 is made up of 12 amino acids. CDR3 residues: CSASRSQETQYF. The CDR3 DNA follows: TGCAGTGCTAGCAGGTCCCAAGAGACCCAGTACTTC.

This sequence joins TRBV7-2 and TRBJ2-6, with D possibly being TRBD1 (5 bases). The V gene lost 1 base and the J gene lost 0 bases, with 7 bases spanning the gap. Germline lookup yields CDR1 SGHTA and CDR2 FQGNSA. The CDR3 covers 16 residues. The chain's CDR3 is CASSLGQFSGANVLTF. DNA for the CDR3: TGTGCCAGCAGCTTAGGACAGTTCTCTGGGGCCAACGTCCTGACTTTC.

This clonotype came up a few times. The CDR3 DNA sequence: TGCAGCGTTGCGACTAGCGGGAGAGAGGGGGGGGCAGATACGCAGTATTTT. Encoded protein: CSVATSGREGGADTQYF. The chain employs TRBV29-1 and TRBJ2-3; 12 nucleotides agree with TRBD2. The CDR3 runs 17 residues. CDR1 and CDR2 (germline): SQVTM, ANQGSEA. Losses at the gene ends were 4 bases for V and 4 bases for J; bases not matched to a gene: 12.

At least ten counts were recorded for this clonotype. This chain joins TRBV3-1 and TRBJ2-7; 9 bases fit TRBD2. Trimming cost V 1 base and J 2 bases; bases outside gene matches: 9. Germline assignment: CDR1 LGHDT and CDR2 YNNKEL (reference sequence). The CDR3 totals 17 residues. The CDR3 coding sequence is TGTGCCAGCAGCCAAGGAACAGGGCTAGCGGGACCCTACGAGCAGTACTTC. This codes for CASSQGTGLAGPYEQYF.

The chain employs TRBV7-2 and TRBJ2-4; D not certain. TRBJ2-7 explains the end of the DNA better; the J call may be wrong. This CDR3 contains 13 residues. CDR1 is SGHTA and CDR2 is FQGNSA in the germline V gene. The CDR3 DNA reads TGTGCCAGCGCAGACTCAAATCCCTACGAGCAGTACTTC. Amino acid sequence: CASADSNPYEQYF.

This clonotype came up a few times. The chain joins TRBV29-1 to TRBJ1-2; D gene ambiguous. Trimming pared 3 bases from V and 5 bases from J, leaving 13 bases between. Looked up from germline, CDR1 is SQVTM and CDR2 is ANQGSEA. The CDR3 contains 13 residues. The CDR3 bases are TGCAGCGTTGACTTGTACGGGAAGTATGGCTACACCTTC. As protein: CSVDLYGKYGYTF.

This clonotype was detected only a few times. A much larger clone lies a single base off, so this may be a read error. This chain links TRBV7-2 with TRBJ2-4; possibly TRBD2 for D (6 bases). With 5 bases removed from V and 4 bases from J, the gap between germline ends came to 12 bases. The CDR3 sequence is 14 residues long. CDR1 and CDR2 (germline): SGHTA, FQGNSA. The CDR3 sequence: CASSRWGLKNIQYF. DNA for the CDR3: TGTGCCAGCAGCCGCTGGGGACTTAAAAACATTCAGTACTTC.

This rearrangement joins TRBV7-9 to TRBJ2-7, with 13 bases matching TRBD2. This CDR3 has 18 residues. V trimming: 1 base; J trimming: 1 base; junction bases outside the gene matches: 7. Germline CDR1 SEHNR, CDR2 FQNEAQ (reference sequence). Written as DNA, the CDR3 is TGTGCCAGCAGCTTAGGTGGACTAGCGGGAGTTGGGTCCTACGAGCAGTACTTC. Its translation: CASSLGGLAGVGSYEQYF.

The gene calls are TRBV7-9 and TRBJ2-7; D is undetermined. The CDR3 length is 16 residues. Germline V CDR1 and CDR2: SEHNR, FQNEAQ (reference sequence). V was cut by 2 bases and J by 0 bases, with 14 bases left in between. The CDR3 nucleotides read TGTGCCAGCAGCTTAACATTGTCCAAAAGCTCCTACGAGCAGTACTTC. Its translation is CASSLTLSKSSYEQYF.

The genes are TRBV29-1 and TRBJ2-1; D remains unclear. The CDR3 is 15 amino acids. V was trimmed by 5 bases and J by 0 bases, leaving 14 bases between them. The germline V gene has CDR1 SQVTM and CDR2 ANQGSEA. CDR3 residues: CSVNRVVGSYNEQFF. Written as DNA, the CDR3 is TGCAGCGTTAACCGGGTCGTCGGCTCCTACAATGAGCAGTTCTTC.

The chain carries TRBV10-3 and TRBJ2-7; no definite D call. Trimming pared 10 bases from V and 3 bases from J, leaving 13 bases between. In germline, CDR1 is ENHRY, CDR2 SYGVKD. This CDR3 spans 12 amino acids. Here the CDR3 DNA reads TGTGCCACCTCACATGGGGACTACGAGCAGTACTTC. The encoded protein is CATSHGDYEQYF.

This chain uses TRBV5-1 with TRBJ2-5, with D unresolved. The germline V gene encodes CDR1 SGHRS and CDR2 YFSETQ. Between the trimmed V and J ends, which lost 2 bases and 3 bases, there was a span of 8 bases. CDR3 length: 13 residues. DNA of the CDR3: TGCGCCAGCAGCTTCGGGCTGAAAGAGACCCAGTACTTC. Translated, it gives CASSFGLKETQYF.

The rearrangement uses TRBV7-2 and TRBJ2-3; 9 positions match TRBD2. CDR3 length: 18 residues. Looked up from germline, CDR1 is SGHTA and CDR2 is FQGNSA. Losses at the gene ends were 5 bases for V and 3 bases for J; bases not matched to a gene: 15. The CDR3 sequence is CASSRRISGRGGTDTQYF. The CDR3 region has the DNA TGTGCCAGCAGCCGCCGCATTAGCGGGAGAGGCGGGACAGATACGCAGTATTTT.

The rearrangement uses TRBV7-9 and TRBJ2-5, with TRBD2 identical over 12 bases. With the DNA end fitting TRBJ2-7 better, the J assignment may be wrong. The germline V gene encodes CDR1 SEHNR and CDR2 FQNEAQ (reference sequence). The CDR3 runs to 16 residues. CDR3 sequence (DNA): TGTGCCAGCAGCCAGACTAGCGGGAGCGTTTGGTACGAGCAGTACTTC. Residues: CASSQTSGSVWYEQYF.

This clonotype has just one count. The rearrangement joins TRBV6-5 to TRBJ1-2; D is unclear. The CDR3 has 13 amino acids. Trimming shortened V by 8 bases and J by 3 bases, and 13 bases separated the two germline ends. Germline CDR1 MNHEY, CDR2 SVGAGI. CDR3 region: CASGRGEDYGYTF. The CDR3 nucleotides are TGTGCCAGCGGCAGAGGCGAAGACTATGGCTACACCTTC.